Listed below are T cell receptor beta chains from one sample, sequenced in a study of blood T cells in healthy people across ages. Each CDR3 protein is one row after TCRdb ran MiXCR on the 5' RACE reads. In the table there are 800,000 to 1,000,000 distinct CDR3 sequences, about 44% of which are singletons. Sequencing was done on a sample of blood. These receptors came from a man younger than 40 in good health. Both conserved end residues are part of each CDR3. A D gene is named only where the DNA matches it firmly. Size tells how often a clone was seen (once, few, many) or the class of an expanded clone, and some rows leave it out.

DNA: TGTGCCAGCAGTCTCGACAAAGAGGGCTACGAGCAGTACTTC
CDR3: CASSLDKEGYEQYF
length: 14
D: .
V: TRBV28
J: TRBJ2-7
size: .

DNA: TGCAGTGCTAGAAAAACTCAGCATGAAAAACTGTTTTTT
CDR3: CSARKTQHEKLFF
length: 13
D: .
V: TRBV20-1
J: TRBJ1-4
size: .

DNA: TGTGCCAGCAGAGCCCCCGGCAGATATGTAGGGACCCAGTACTTC
CDR3: CASRAPGRYVGTQYF
length: 15
D: .
V: TRBV27
J: TRBJ2-5
size: few

DNA: TGTGCCAGCAGACTTACTGGGGTCACAGATACGCAGTATTTT
CDR3: CASRLTGVTDTQYF
length: 14
D: .
V: TRBV12-3/TRBV12-4
J: TRBJ2-3
size: few

DNA: TGCAGTGCGCCGAGACAGGGTGGGATACTCGAGCAGTACTTC
CDR3: CSAPRQGGILEQYF
length: 14
D: TRBD1
V: TRBV20-1
J: TRBJ2-7
size: many

DNA: TGCAGTGCCCTGACTGGCGGGGGGGCCACAGATACGCAGTATTTT
CDR3: CSALTGGGATDTQYF
length: 15
D: TRBD2
V: TRBV20-1
J: TRBJ2-3
size: .

DNA: TGTGCCAGCAGCCCTGAGACCCAGCGGGGGGGAGATGCGCAGTATTTT
CDR3: CASSPETQRGGDAQYF
length: 16
D: TRBD2
V: TRBV4-2
J: TRBJ2-3
size: .

DNA: TGCGCCAGCAGCCAAGATCCAGGGAGGCTGGGTGAGCAGTTCTTC
CDR3: CASSQDPGRLGEQFF
length: 15
D: .
V: TRBV4-1
J: TRBJ2-1
size: .

DNA: TGTGCCATCAGTGCTACGCCAGGGCCCACTGAAGCTTTCTTT
CDR3: CAISATPGPTEAFF
length: 14
D: .
V: TRBV10-3
J: TRBJ1-1
size: .

DNA: TGTGCCAGCAGTGCCCGGAGGTCCGGGGATCCTGCGGACACTGAAGCTTTCTTT
CDR3: CASSARRSGDPADTEAFF
length: 18
D: .
V: TRBV6-1
J: TRBJ1-1
size: .

DNA: TGTGCCAGCAGCTTCAGGGTCCCGGATACGCAGTATTTT
CDR3: CASSFRVPDTQYF
length: 13
D: .
V: TRBV7-3
J: TRBJ2-3
size: .

DNA: TGTGCCAGCAGCGTAGCCAGCGGGGGTGGTGTAGATACGCAGTATTTT
CDR3: CASSVASGGGVDTQYF
length: 16
D: TRBD2
V: TRBV9
J: TRBJ2-3
size: .

DNA: TGCGCCAGCAGCTTTTTCGAAAACAATGAGCAGTTCTTC
CDR3: CASSFFENNEQFF
length: 13
D: .
V: TRBV5-1
J: TRBJ2-1
size: few

DNA: TGTGCCAGCTCACCGGCCGGGAGAAGCTCCTACGAGCAGTACTTC
CDR3: CASSPAGRSSYEQYF
length: 15
D: .
V: TRBV18
J: TRBJ2-7
size: .

DNA: TGTGCCAGCAGCGGCAACAGGGACCACGCCAAAAACATTCAGTACTTC
CDR3: CASSGNRDHAKNIQYF
length: 16
D: .
V: TRBV9
J: TRBJ2-4
size: .

DNA: TGTGCCAGCAGCTCCGATGGGGGACGAGTGGCTGAAGCTTTCTTT
CDR3: CASSSDGGRVAEAFF
length: 15
D: .
V: TRBV9
J: TRBJ1-1
size: few

DNA: TGTGCCAGCGGTGGCGGGGAGACCCAGTACTTC
CDR3: CASGGGETQYF
length: 11
D: .
V: TRBV14
J: TRBJ2-5
size: .

DNA: TGTGCCAGCAGTCCCGACAGGAGTAATTACGAGCAGTACTTC
CDR3: CASSPDRSNYEQYF
length: 14
D: .
V: TRBV13
J: TRBJ2-7
size: few

DNA: TGCGCCAGCAGCCAATTGTTGGGCACAGATACGCAGTATTTT
CDR3: CASSQLLGTDTQYF
length: 14
D: .
V: TRBV4-3
J: TRBJ2-3
size: .

DNA: TGTGCCAGCAAGTCAGAGGGTCTCTCCTACGAGCAGTACTTC
CDR3: CASKSEGLSYEQYF
length: 14
D: .
V: TRBV6-2/TRBV6-3
J: TRBJ2-7
size: .

DNA: TGTGCCAGCAGCCAGAACAGGGAAGGAAACATTCAGTACTTC
CDR3: CASSQNREGNIQYF
length: 14
D: .
V: TRBV7-9
J: TRBJ2-4
size: few

DNA: TGCGCCAGCAGCCAAGACGCCAGATCATCCAACAATGAGCAGTACTTC
CDR3: CASSQDARSSNNEQYF
length: 16
D: .
V: TRBV4-1
J: TRBJ2-5
size: .

DNA: TGTGCCAGCAGCCAAGATTGGAGCGGGGTAAGCACAGATACGCAGTATTTT
CDR3: CASSQDWSGVSTDTQYF
length: 17
D: TRBD2
V: TRBV4-2
J: TRBJ2-3
size: few

DNA: TGTGCCAGCAGTGAATTAGGACAGGTGGTATACAATGAGCAGTTCTTC
CDR3: CASSELGQVVYNEQFF
length: 16
D: TRBD1
V: TRBV6-1
J: TRBJ2-1
size: .

DNA: TGCAGCGTCCGGACGGTCGGGACGGCCCCAAAGACCCAGTACTTC
CDR3: CSVRTVGTAPKTQYF
length: 15
D: .
V: TRBV29-1
J: TRBJ2-5
size: .

DNA: TGTGCCAGCAGCTCTGGACAGGGGTTGACTGGGGCCAACGTCCTGACTTTC
CDR3: CASSSGQGLTGANVLTF
length: 17
D: TRBD1
V: TRBV11-3
J: TRBJ2-6
size: many

DNA: TGTGCCAGCAGCCACGGACACCGAAATCAGCCCCAGCATTTT
CDR3: CASSHGHRNQPQHF
length: 14
D: .
V: TRBV3-1
J: TRBJ1-5
size: .

DNA: TGTGCCAGCAGCTCCTACAGGGGCGACACTGAAGCTTTCTTT
CDR3: CASSSYRGDTEAFF
length: 14
D: TRBD1
V: TRBV3-1
J: TRBJ1-1
size: .

DNA: TGTGCCAGCAGCCAAGATGCCAGCTTTAATGAAAAACTGTTTTTT
CDR3: CASSQDASFNEKLFF
length: 15
D: .
V: TRBV4-2
J: TRBJ1-4
size: .

DNA: TGTGCCAGCAGCTTAGGAGTTGGCTACACCTTC
CDR3: CASSLGVGYTF
length: 11
D: .
V: TRBV5-1
J: TRBJ1-2
size: many

DNA: TGCGCCAGCAGCCTCGGGACTGACATTGAGCAGTACTTC
CDR3: CASSLGTDIEQYF
length: 13
D: .
V: TRBV5-1
J: TRBJ2-7
size: few

DNA: TGTGCCACCACTCCAGGCAGTTATGAAAAACTGTTTTTT
CDR3: CATTPGSYEKLFF
length: 13
D: .
V: TRBV28
J: TRBJ1-4
size: .

DNA: TGTGCCAGCAGCCCTTCGACATCTTCCTACGAGCAGTACTTC
CDR3: CASSPSTSSYEQYF
length: 14
D: .
V: TRBV16
J: TRBJ2-7
size: .

DNA: TGTGCCAGCAGTTTGGACAGAATGAACCTGTACTTC
CDR3: CASSLDRMNLYF
length: 12
D: .
V: TRBV27
J: TRBJ2-7
size: once

DNA: TGTGCCAGCAGCTTAGATATAGCCAATGAGCAGTTCTTC
CDR3: CASSLDIANEQFF
length: 13
D: .
V: TRBV11-2
J: TRBJ2-1
size: .

DNA: TGCGCCAGCAGCCAAGACCCCCGGGGGGCGGGGGAGCTGTTTTTT
CDR3: CASSQDPRGAGELFF
length: 15
D: .
V: TRBV4-1
J: TRBJ2-2
size: .

DNA: TGTGCCAGCAGTTACTCGCTAGGGTCCAACTATGGCTACACCTTC
CDR3: CASSYSLGSNYGYTF
length: 15
D: .
V: TRBV6-5
J: TRBJ1-2
size: .

DNA: TGTGCCAGCACCCAAAACACCGTGAACACTGAAGCTTTCTTT
CDR3: CASTQNTVNTEAFF
length: 14
D: .
V: TRBV5-5
J: TRBJ1-1
size: few

DNA: TGTGCCAGCAGTCCAAACCGGGACAGGGGTTACGAGCAGTACTTC
CDR3: CASSPNRDRGYEQYF
length: 15
D: TRBD1
V: TRBV27
J: TRBJ2-7
size: few

DNA: TGTGCCAGCAGCCAGGGCGGGGGTATCAAGAATTCACCCCTCCACTTT
CDR3: CASSQGGGIKNSPLHF
length: 16
D: .
V: TRBV3-1
J: TRBJ1-6
size: once

DNA: TGTGCCAGCAGCTTACGACCGGGGGGGTTGGATACGCAGTATTTT
CDR3: CASSLRPGGLDTQYF
length: 15
D: TRBD2
V: TRBV7-2
J: TRBJ2-3
size: few

DNA: TGCGCCAGCAGCTTGGTGGTGTCCGGTAACAATGAGCAGTTCTTC
CDR3: CASSLVVSGNNEQFF
length: 15
D: .
V: TRBV5-1
J: TRBJ2-1
size: .

DNA: TGCAGTGTCCCGACTAGCGGGGGGGCGAATACGCAGTATTTT
CDR3: CSVPTSGGANTQYF
length: 14
D: TRBD2
V: TRBV20-1
J: TRBJ2-3
size: many

DNA: TGTGCCAGCAGCTTTGGGCAGAACTCCTACGAGCAGTACTTC
CDR3: CASSFGQNSYEQYF
length: 14
D: .
V: TRBV11-1
J: TRBJ2-7
size: .

DNA: TGTGCCTGGAGTGTAGGGACAGTAAATCAGCCCCAGCATTTT
CDR3: CAWSVGTVNQPQHF
length: 14
D: TRBD1
V: TRBV30
J: TRBJ1-5
size: .

DNA: TGTGCCATCAGTGACAGGGGCAATATCCAAGAGACCCAGTACTTC
CDR3: CAISDRGNIQETQYF
length: 15
D: .
V: TRBV10-3
J: TRBJ2-5
size: many

DNA: TGTGCCAGCAGCCCGGGAGGGACTAGGGGCGCCAGGGAGCTGTTTTTT
CDR3: CASSPGGTRGARELFF
length: 16
D: TRBD2
V: TRBV28
J: TRBJ2-2
size: .

DNA: TGTGCCACCCGTGGCGGAAACACCATATATTTT
CDR3: CATRGGNTIYF
length: 11
D: .
V: TRBV6-7
J: TRBJ1-3
size: few

DNA: TGTGCCAGCAGTCTCCTCCGGGGGGCCCTCACCGGGGAGCTGTTTTTT
CDR3: CASSLLRGALTGELFF
length: 16
D: .
V: TRBV13
J: TRBJ2-2
size: .

DNA: TGTGCCAGCAGCTCCAAGCGGGGGCCCGCTGAAGATACGCAGTATTTT
CDR3: CASSSKRGPAEDTQYF
length: 16
D: TRBD2
V: TRBV7-2
J: TRBJ2-3
size: many

DNA: TGTGCCAGCAGTTTCTGGGGCAGGGGCTCCAACGAGCAGTACTTC
CDR3: CASSFWGRGSNEQYF
length: 15
D: .
V: TRBV28
J: TRBJ2-7
size: .

DNA: TGCGCCAGCAGCCAACTGAGAGGTAGGGACACTGAAGCTTTCTTT
CDR3: CASSQLRGRDTEAFF
length: 15
D: .
V: TRBV4-3
J: TRBJ1-1
size: .